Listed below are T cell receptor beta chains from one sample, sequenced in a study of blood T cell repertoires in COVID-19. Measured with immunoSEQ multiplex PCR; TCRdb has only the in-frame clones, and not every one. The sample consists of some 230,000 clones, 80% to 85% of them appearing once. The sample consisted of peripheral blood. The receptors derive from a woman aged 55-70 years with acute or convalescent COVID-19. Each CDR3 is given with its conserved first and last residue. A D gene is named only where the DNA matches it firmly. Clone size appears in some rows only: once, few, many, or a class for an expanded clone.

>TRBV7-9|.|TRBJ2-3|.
CASSLAYRGTDTQYF
TGTGCCAGCAGCTTAGCGTACAGGGGCACAGATACGCAGTATTTT
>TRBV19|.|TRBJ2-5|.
CASCPGDKRTQYF
TGTGCCAGTTGTCCGGGAGACAAGAGGACCCAGTACTTC
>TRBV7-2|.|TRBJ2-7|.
CASSSLRQPTYWEQYF
TGTGCCAGCAGCTCCCTTCGACAGCCAACCTACTGGGAGCAGTACTTC
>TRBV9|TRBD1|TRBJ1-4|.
CASSRGRGLSEKLFF
TGTGCCAGCAGCCGGGGCAGGGGGCTTTCTGAAAAACTGTTTTTT
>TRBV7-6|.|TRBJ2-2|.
CASSLGSLTGELFF
TGTGCCAGCAGCTTAGGTAGTCTCACCGGGGAGCTGTTTTTT
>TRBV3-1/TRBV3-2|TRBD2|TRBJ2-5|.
CASSQVSSAGGGGTQYF
TGTGCCAGCAGCCAAGTCAGTTCAGCGGGGGGTGGAGGCACCCAGTACTTC
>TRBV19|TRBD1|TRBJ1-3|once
CASSLRDSNLSGNTIYF
TGTGCCAGTAGTCTCCGGGACAGTAACCTCTCTGGAAACACCATATATTTT
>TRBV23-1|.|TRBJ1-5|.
CASSQRPRGSNQPQHF
TGCGCCAGCAGTCAGCGCCCCAGAGGCAGCAATCAGCCCCAGCATTTT
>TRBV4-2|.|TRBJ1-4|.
CASSQDSPDEKLFF
TGTGCCAGCAGCCAAGATAGCCCGGATGAAAAACTGTTTTTT
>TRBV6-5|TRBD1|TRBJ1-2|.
CASRKSRQGVHGYTF
TGTGCCAGCCGTAAATCTAGACAGGGGGTTCATGGCTACACCTTC
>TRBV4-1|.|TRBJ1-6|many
CASSQDGQINSPLHF
TGCGCCAGCAGCCAAGACGGACAGATAAATTCACCCCTCCACTTT
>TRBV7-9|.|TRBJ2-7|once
CASSFSGDRSSYEQYF
TGTGCCAGCAGCTTCTCGGGGGACAGAAGCTCCTACGAGCAGTACTTC
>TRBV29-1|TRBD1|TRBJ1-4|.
CSVGGGNSEKLFF
TGCAGCGTTGGAGGGGGCAATAGTGAAAAACTGTTTTTT